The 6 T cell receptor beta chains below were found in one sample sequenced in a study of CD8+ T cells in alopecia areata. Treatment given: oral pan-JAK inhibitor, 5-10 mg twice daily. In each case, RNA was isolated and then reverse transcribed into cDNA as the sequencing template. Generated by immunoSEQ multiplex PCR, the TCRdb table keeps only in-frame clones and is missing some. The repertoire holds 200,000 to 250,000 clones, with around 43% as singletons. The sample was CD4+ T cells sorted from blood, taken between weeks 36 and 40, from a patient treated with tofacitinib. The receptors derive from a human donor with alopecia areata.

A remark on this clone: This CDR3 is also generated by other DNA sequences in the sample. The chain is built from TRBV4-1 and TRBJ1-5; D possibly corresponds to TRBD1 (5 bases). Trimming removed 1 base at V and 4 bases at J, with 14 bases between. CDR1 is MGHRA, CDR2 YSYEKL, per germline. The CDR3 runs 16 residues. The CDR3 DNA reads TGCGCCAGCAGCCAAGGAACCGCCGGGGGAAATCAGCCCCAGCATTTT. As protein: CASSQGTAGGNQPQHF.

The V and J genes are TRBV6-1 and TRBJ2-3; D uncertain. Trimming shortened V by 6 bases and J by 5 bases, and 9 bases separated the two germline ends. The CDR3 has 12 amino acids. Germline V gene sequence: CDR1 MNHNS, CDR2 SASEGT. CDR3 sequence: CASSLLLDTQYF. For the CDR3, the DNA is TGTGCCAGCAGCCTTCTGTTAGATACGCAGTATTTT.

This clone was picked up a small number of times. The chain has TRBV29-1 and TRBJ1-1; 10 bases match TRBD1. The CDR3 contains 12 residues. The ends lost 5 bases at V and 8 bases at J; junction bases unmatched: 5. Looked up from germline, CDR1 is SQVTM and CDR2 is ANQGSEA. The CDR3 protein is CSVKGQGVEAFF. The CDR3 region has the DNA TGCAGCGTTAAAGGACAGGGGGTGGAAGCTTTCTTT.

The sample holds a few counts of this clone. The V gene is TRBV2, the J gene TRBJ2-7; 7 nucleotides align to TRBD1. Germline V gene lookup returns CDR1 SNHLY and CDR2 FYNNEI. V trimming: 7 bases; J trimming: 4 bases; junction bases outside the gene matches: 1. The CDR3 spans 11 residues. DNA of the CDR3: TGTGCCAGCACCAGGGGGTACGAGCAGTACTTC. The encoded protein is CASTRGYEQYF.

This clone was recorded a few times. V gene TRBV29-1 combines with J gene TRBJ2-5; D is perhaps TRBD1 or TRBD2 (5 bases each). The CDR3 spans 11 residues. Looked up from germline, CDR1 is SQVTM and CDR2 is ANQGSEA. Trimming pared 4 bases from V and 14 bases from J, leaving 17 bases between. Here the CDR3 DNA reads TGCAGCGTTGGAAGCCGGGACGGCCTTTACTTC. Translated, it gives CSVGSRDGLYF.

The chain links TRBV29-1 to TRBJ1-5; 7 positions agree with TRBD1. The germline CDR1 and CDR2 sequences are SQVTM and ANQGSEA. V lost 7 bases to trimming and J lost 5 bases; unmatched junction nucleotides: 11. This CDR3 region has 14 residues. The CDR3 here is CSALTGWSDQPQHF. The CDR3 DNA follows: TGCAGCGCCTTGACAGGGTGGTCCGATCAGCCCCAGCATTTT.